This TCR beta chain was observed in a study of cytomegalovirus exposure and HLA in healthy donors. Study observations and caveats: In a later analysis, at a false discovery rate of 0.05, over 15,000 TCR beta sequences matched HLA alleles. With high specificity and sensitivity, the classifier reportedly diagnosed cytomegalovirus status.

As for this clone: Its antigen is not known.

The V and J ends lost 4 bases and 2 bases, in that order; junction bases with no gene match: 4. The germline V gene has CDR1 MNHEY and CDR2 SVGAGI. There are 14 residues in the CDR3. The PCR had 60 Vbeta and 13 Jbeta primers. Original data processing: Per a later analysis, the number of unique TCR beta chains was around 79 million, of which some 9.9 million were shared. The method was immunoSEQ multiplex PCR; TCRdb's version includes in-frame clones alone and lacks a portion of them. V, J and clone size are taken as reported in that table, and D and trimming were inferred from the DNA itself. The table lists under 150,000 clones, more than 80% of them singletons.

The gene calls are TRBV6-5 and TRBJ2-7; 8 bases agree with TRBD1. This TCR derives from a woman in her thirties or forties in good health and CMV-seropositive. Sequencing used PBMCs. The CDR3 DNA is TGTGCCAGCAGTTGGGGACAGGTCGCCTACGAGCAGTACTTC. It translates to CASSWGQVAYEQYF.